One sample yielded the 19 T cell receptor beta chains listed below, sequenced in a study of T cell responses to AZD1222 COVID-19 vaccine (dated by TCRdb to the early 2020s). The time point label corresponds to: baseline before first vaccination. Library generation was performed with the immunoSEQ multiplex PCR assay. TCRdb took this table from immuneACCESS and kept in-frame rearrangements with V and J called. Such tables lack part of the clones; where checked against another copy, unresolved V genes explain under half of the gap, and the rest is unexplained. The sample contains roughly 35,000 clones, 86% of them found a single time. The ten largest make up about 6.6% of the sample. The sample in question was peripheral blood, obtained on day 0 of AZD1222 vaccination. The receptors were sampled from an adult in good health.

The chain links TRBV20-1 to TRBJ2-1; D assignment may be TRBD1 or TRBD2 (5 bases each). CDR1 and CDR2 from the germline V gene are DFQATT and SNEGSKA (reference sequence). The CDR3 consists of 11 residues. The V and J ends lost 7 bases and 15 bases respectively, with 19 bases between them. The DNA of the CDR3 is TGCAGTGTTGGAGACCGGGGCCCGGCGTTCTTC. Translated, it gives CSVGDRGPAFF.

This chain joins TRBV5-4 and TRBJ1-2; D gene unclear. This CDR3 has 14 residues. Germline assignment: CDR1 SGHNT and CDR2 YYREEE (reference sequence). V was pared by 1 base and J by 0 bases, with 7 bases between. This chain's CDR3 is CASSLYRTNYGYTF. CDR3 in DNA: TGTGCCAGCAGCTTGTATCGCACTAACTATGGCTACACCTTC.

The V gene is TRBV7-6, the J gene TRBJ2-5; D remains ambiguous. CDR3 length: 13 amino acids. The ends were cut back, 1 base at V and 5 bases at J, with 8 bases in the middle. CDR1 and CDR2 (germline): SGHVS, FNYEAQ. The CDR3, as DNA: TGTGCCAGCAGCTTAGGGCCACGGGAGACCCAGTACTTC. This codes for CASSLGPRETQYF.

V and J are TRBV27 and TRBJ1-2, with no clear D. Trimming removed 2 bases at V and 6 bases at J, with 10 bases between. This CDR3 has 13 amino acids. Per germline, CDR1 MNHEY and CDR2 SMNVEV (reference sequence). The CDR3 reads CASSLEGSNGYTF. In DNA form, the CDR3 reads TGTGCCAGCAGTTTAGAAGGGTCAAATGGCTACACCTTC.

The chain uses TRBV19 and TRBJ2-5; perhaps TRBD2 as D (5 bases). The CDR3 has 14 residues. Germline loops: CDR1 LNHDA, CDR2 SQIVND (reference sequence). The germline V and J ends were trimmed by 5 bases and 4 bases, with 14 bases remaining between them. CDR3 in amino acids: CASSQTSSRETQYF. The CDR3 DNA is TGTGCCAGTAGTCAAACTAGTTCTCGAGAGACCCAGTACTTC.

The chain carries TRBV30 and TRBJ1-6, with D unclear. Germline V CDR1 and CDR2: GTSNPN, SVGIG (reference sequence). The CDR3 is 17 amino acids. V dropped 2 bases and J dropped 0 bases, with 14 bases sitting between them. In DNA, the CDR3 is TGTGCCTGGAGTCTACGACGGACGGGCTCCTATAATTCACCCCTCCACTTT. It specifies CAWSLRRTGSYNSPLHF. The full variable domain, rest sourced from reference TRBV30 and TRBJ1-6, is SQTIHQWPATLVQPVGSPLSLECTVEGTSNPNLYWYRQAAGRGLQLLFYSVGIGQISSEVPQNLSASRPQDRQFILSSKKLLLSDSGFYLCAWSLRRTGSYNSPLHFGNGTRLTVT.

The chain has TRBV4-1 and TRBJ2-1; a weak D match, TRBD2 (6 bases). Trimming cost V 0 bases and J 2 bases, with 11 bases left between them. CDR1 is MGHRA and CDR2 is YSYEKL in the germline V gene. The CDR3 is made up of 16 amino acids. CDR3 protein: CASSQDGTPAYNEQFF. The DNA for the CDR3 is TGCGCCAGCAGCCAAGATGGGACTCCGGCCTACAATGAGCAGTTCTTC.

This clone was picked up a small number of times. CDR3 DNA sequence: TGTGCCAGCAGCGTACCCCGGGACACTTCGACCGGGGAGCTGTTTTTT. This gives the protein CASSVPRDTSTGELFF. The chain is built from TRBV9 and TRBJ2-2, with a possible D match to TRBD1 (6 bases). The V and J ends lost 1 base and 5 bases respectively, with 15 bases between them. This CDR3 spans 16 amino acids. Germline CDR1 SGDLS, CDR2 YYNGEE.

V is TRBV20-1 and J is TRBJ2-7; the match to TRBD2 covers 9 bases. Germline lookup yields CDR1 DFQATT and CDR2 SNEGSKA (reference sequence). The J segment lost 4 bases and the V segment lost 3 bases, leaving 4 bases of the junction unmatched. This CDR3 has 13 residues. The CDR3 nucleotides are TGCAGTGCTAGTTTGGCGGGAGGGTACGAGCAGTACTTC. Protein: CSASLAGGYEQYF.

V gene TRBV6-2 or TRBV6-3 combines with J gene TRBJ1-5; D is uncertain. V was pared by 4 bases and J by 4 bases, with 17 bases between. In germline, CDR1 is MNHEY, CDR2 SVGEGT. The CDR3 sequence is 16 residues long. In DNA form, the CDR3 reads TGTGCCAGCAGTTCACGCATCATTGAGGGTAATCAGCCCCAGCATTTT. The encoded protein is CASSSRIIEGNQPQHF.

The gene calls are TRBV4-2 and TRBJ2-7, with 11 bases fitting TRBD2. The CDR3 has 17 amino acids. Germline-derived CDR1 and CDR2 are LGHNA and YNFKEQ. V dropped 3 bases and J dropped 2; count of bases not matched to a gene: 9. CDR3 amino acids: CASSQERTSGRPYEQYF. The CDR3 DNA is TGTGCCAGCAGCCAGGAGCGAACTAGCGGGAGACCCTACGAGCAGTACTTC.

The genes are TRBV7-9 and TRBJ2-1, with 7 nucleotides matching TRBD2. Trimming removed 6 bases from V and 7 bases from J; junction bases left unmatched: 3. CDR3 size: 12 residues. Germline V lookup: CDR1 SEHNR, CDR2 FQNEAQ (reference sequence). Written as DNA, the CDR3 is TGTGCCAGCAGTGGGGGGGTTAATGAGCAGTTCTTC. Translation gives CASSGGVNEQFF.

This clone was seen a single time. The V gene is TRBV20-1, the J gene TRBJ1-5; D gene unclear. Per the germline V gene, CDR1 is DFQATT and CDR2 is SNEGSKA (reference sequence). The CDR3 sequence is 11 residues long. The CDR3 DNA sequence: TGCAGCGCTCAGGATGCTCAGCCCCAGCATTTT. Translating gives CSAQDAQPQHF.

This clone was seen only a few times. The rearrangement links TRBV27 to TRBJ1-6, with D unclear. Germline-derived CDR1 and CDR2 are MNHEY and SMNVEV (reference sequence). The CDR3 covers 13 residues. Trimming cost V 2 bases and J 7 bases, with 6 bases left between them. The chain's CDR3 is CASSLQPNSPLHF. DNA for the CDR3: TGTGCCAGCAGTTTACAGCCAAATTCACCCCTCCACTTT.

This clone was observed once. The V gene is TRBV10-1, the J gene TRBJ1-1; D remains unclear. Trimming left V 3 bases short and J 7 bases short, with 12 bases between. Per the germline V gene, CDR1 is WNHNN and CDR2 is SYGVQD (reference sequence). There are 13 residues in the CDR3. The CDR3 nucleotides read TGCGCCAGCAGTGAAGTCCCCAAGGGTGAAGCTTTCTTT. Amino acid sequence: CASSEVPKGEAFF.

DNA for the CDR3: TGTGCCAGCAGCTTAGAACCTGGGACTAACAATGAGCAGTTCTTC. It is translated as CASSLEPGTNNEQFF. The chain combines TRBV11-2 with TRBJ2-1; 7 bases are shared with TRBD2. This CDR3 is 15 amino acids long. V lost 0 bases and J lost 5; bases outside the gene matches: 4. Germline CDR1 is SGHAT and CDR2 is FQNNGV.

CDR3 bases: TGTGCCAGCAGCCGGACAGACACCGGGGAGCTGTTTTTT. As protein: CASSRTDTGELFF. The V and J genes are TRBV11-2 and TRBJ2-2, with D possibly matching TRBD1 (6 bases). Germline loops: CDR1 SGHAT, CDR2 FQNNGV. V lost 5 bases, J lost 3 bases, and 7 bases lay in between. This CDR3 spans 13 amino acids.

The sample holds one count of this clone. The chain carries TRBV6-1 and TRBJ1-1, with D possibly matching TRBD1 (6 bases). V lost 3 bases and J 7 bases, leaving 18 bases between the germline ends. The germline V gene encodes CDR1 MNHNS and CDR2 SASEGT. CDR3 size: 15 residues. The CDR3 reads CASSDDRRGGGEAFF. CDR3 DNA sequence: TGTGCCAGCAGTGATGATCGCAGGGGCGGGGGTGAAGCTTTCTTT.

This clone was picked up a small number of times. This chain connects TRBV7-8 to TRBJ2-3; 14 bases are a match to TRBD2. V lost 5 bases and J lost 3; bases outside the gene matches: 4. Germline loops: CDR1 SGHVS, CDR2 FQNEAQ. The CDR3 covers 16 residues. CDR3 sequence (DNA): TGTGCCAGCAGCCCTCGGACTAGCGGGGGGACAGATACGCAGTATTTT. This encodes CASSPRTSGGTDTQYF.